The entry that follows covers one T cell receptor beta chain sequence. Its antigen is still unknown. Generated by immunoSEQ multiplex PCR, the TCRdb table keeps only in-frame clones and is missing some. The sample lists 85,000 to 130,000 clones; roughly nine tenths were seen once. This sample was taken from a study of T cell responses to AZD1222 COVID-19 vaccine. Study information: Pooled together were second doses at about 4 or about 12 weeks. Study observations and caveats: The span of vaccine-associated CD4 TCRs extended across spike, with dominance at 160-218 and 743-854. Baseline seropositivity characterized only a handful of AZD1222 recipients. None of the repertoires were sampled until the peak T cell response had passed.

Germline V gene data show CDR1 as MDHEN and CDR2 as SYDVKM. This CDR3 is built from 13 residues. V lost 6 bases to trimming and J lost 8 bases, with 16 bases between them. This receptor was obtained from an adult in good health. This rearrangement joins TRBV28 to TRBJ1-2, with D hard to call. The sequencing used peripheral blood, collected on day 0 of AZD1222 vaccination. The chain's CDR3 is CASRPPLSRGYTF. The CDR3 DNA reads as TGTGCCAGCAGACCCCCCCTTTCGAGGGGCTACACCTTC.